This TCR beta chain appears in the sequencing data of a study of T cell responses to AZD1222 COVID-19 vaccine (dated by TCRdb to 2020 to 2022). In terms of the full investigation: TCR sequencing was performed for roughly 250 trial participants, of whom roughly 200 were given two doses of AZD1222 and roughly 25 were given two doses of MenACWY control vaccine. Enrollment into the trials was organized by age into subgroups of 18-55, 56-69 and 70-plus years, and those subgroups contained approximately 160, 26 and 62 TCR-sequenced participants, respectively.

With regard to this clone: Its antigen specificity is not known. Base qualities are not recorded, but no much larger clone differs from it by a single base.

The CDR3 regions of human TCRbeta chains were analyzed by immunosequencing. Per the original workflow: TCRs in the repertoires were compared against a reference library of SARS-CoV-2-specific TCRs that had been generated with the MIRA antigen-specificity platform. Breadth was defined as the fraction of unique TCRs that were SARS-CoV-2-associated, and depth was defined as the fraction of total T cells that were SARS-CoV-2-associated. Using the MIRA data, each spike-specific TCR was assigned both to the spike region to which the TCR was reactive and to a CD4 or CD8 class. Log10-transformed breadth and depth values were compared by one-way ANOVA with Sidak's multiple comparisons tests. The source is immuneACCESS, and TCRdb retained only in-frame sequences with V and J called. Part of the clones is not carried over; for the studies checked, unresolved V genes explain less than half of this, and the remainder is unexplained. V, J and clone size were drawn from that table, and D and trimming were deduced from the DNA. The sample profile shows roughly 150,000 clones; about nine tenths of them were found once. In total, the top ten clones hold 1.6% of the sample.

Here is what the overall study found, with its caveats: The vaccine-associated CD4 TCRs covered the entire spike protein, and the dominant responses fell in regions 160-218 and 743-854. In the small 56-69-year group, the increase in depth fell short of significance, most likely because of low power. Most participants were white British and females outnumbered males, and the authors suggested that clonal diversity may have been underestimated. Epitopes outside the regions mutated in the B.1.351 and B.1.1.7 variants were reportedly recognized by nearly half of the unique spike-specific TCRs. A significant rise in spike-specific TCR breadth and depth was observed after two AZD1222 doses relative to day 0 and relative to MenACWY recipients. Conclusions about previously exposed vaccinees were limited because only six or seven AZD1222 recipients were SARS-CoV-2 seropositive at baseline. Because no day 14 peak-response samples were available, repertoires were characterized only after the peak T cell response.

The sample's time point, from its label and the paper: about 28 days (+/-7) after the second vaccine dose. Because spike-specific TCR depth and breadth did not differ between the two schedules, AZD1222 recipients who got a second dose at roughly 4 weeks were pooled with those who got a second dose at roughly 12 weeks. Vaccinee samples were obtained from the UK trials COV001 and COV002, which included a single-blind randomized controlled phase 2/3 trial of AZD1222 (ChAdOx1 nCoV-19) in healthy adults. For TCRbeta chain sequencing, PBMC samples from trial participants were taken at day 0 and at day 28 after the second dose. This specimen was peripheral blood, taken 28 days after the second AZD1222 dose. This sequence was found in an adult who received the AZD1222 COVID-19 vaccine.

The CDR3 reads CASSRGQGVRGYTF. The nucleotide sequence reads TGTGCCAGCAGTCGCGGACAGGGTGTACGCGGCTACACCTTC. Recombination joined TRBV27 with TRBJ1-2; 8 central bases correspond to TRBD1. Spanning cysteine to phenylalanine, the CDR3 consists of 14 amino acids. Solely the CDR3 DNA is kept, with 42 bases framed from the first base. The germline V gene (reference sequence) provides CDR1 MNHEY and CDR2 SMNVEV. Trimming takes 5 bases off V and 8 bases off J; junction bases not matched to a gene: 10.